The 19 T cell receptor beta chains reported below all come from one sample, sequenced in a study of T cells in Graves' hyperthyroidism and ophthalmopathy. The source material, RNA transcripts, was used to amplify TCR beta CDR3 regions. Carried out on the TCR CDR3, a first-round RT-PCR used the HTBI primer set. TCRdb processed the multiplex PCR reads anew with MiXCR; each CDR3 protein has one entry. The table has some 380,000 distinct CDR3 sequences, roughly 12% seen once. The sequencing sample was made of blood. The receptors derive from a man aged 25 to 40 with Graves' hyperthyroidism that later progressed to Graves' ophthalmopathy.

This clonotype was counted at least ten times. This chain links TRBV7-3 with TRBJ2-1; 10 bases agree with TRBD1. This CDR3 region has 15 residues. Germline lookup yields CDR1 SGHTA and CDR2 FQGTGA. V lost 2 bases to trimming and J lost 9 bases; unmatched junction nucleotides: 7. CDR3 in DNA: TGTGCCAGCAGCTTAGGGGGGACAGGGGTTGGTGAGCAGTTCTTC. Protein: CASSLGGTGVGEQFF. Variable domain in full (rest from reference TRBV7-3 and TRBJ2-1): GAGVSQTPSNKVTEKGKYVELRCDPISGHTALYWYRQSLGQGPEFLIYFQGTGAADDSGLPNDRFFAVRPEGSVSTLKIQRTERGDSAVYLCASSLGGTGVGEQFFGPGTRLTVL.

This clonotype was seen at least ten times. Germline and junction disagree at one end, which may indicate a read error. V and J are TRBV12-3 or TRBV12-4 and TRBJ1-1; no reliable D call. The CDR3 loop spans 13 amino acids. CDR3 sequence (DNA): TGTGCCAGCAGCTTAGGTCCGAACACTGAAGCTTTCTTT. Its translation: CASSLGPNTEAFF.

This chain links TRBV12-5 with TRBJ1-4; maybe TRBD1 (6 bases). This CDR3 region has 18 residues. Germline-derived CDR1 and CDR2 are LGHNT and FRNRAP. With 3 bases removed from V and 0 bases from J, the gap between germline ends came to 17 bases. The CDR3 DNA sequence: TGTGCTAGTGGTTTTTTACAGGGAATCTGGGCAACTAATGAAAAACTGTTTTTT. The encoded protein is CASGFLQGIWATNEKLFF.

A few counts support this clonotype. This rearrangement joins TRBV6-1 to TRBJ2-2; no clear D gene. CDR3 length equals 12 residues. Per germline, CDR1 MNHNS and CDR2 SASEGT. With 7 bases removed from V and 3 bases from J, the gap between germline ends came to 6 bases. The CDR3 loop is CASTGDTGELFF. CDR3 DNA sequence: TGTGCCAGCACGGGCGACACCGGGGAGCTGTTTTTT.

V and J are TRBV5-1 and TRBJ2-7, with D tentatively TRBD1 (5 bases). The CDR3 runs to 13 residues. Germline V CDR1 and CDR2: SGHRS, YFSETQ. Trimming pared 1 base from V and 5 bases from J, leaving 10 bases between. CDR3 region: CASSLWQGHEQYF. The CDR3 bases are TGCGCCAGCAGCTTGTGGCAGGGCCACGAGCAGTACTTC.

The chain carries TRBV5-8 and TRBJ1-6; the match to TRBD1 covers 7 bases. Losses at the gene ends were 4 bases for V and 6 bases for J; bases not matched to a gene: 4. The CDR3 extends over 14 amino acids. From germline, CDR1 is SGHTS and CDR2 YDEGEE. The CDR3 is CASSPQGINSPLHF. The CDR3 DNA reads as TGTGCCAGCAGCCCACAGGGGATTAATTCACCCCTCCACTTT.

Comment on this clonotype: A much larger clone differs from this one at a single base, so this may be a read error. This rearrangement joins TRBV6-1 to TRBJ2-2; 7 bases are a match to TRBD2. The CDR3 extends over 15 amino acids. Germline CDR1 reads MNHNS; CDR2 reads SASEGT. V dropped 1 base and J dropped 6; count of bases not matched to a gene: 5. The CDR3, as DNA: TGTGCCAGCAGTGAAGAGGCTGGGAGGGCCGGGGAGCTGTTTTTT. This encodes CASSEEAGRAGELFF.

This clonotype was seen repeatedly, ten times or more. The CDR3 loop is CASSLTGGQNTEAFF. For the CDR3, the DNA is TGTGCCAGCAGTTTGACAGGGGGTCAGAACACTGAAGCTTTCTTT. The V gene is TRBV28, the J gene TRBJ1-1; TRBD1 aligns across 9 bases. CDR3 length: 15 amino acids. Germline CDR1 reads MDHEN; CDR2 reads SYDVKM. V lost 3 bases and J lost 1; bases outside the gene matches: 3. The whole variable domain, remainder taken from reference TRBV28 and TRBJ1-1, is DVKVTQSSRYLVKRTGEKVFLECVQDMDHENMFWYRQDPGLGLRLIYFSYDVKMKEKGDIPEGYSVSREKKERFSLILESASTNQTSMYLCASSLTGGQNTEAFFGQGTRLTVV.

This clonotype was recorded many times. This chain uses TRBV5-6 with TRBJ1-1; 7 bases are shared with TRBD1. CDR1 and CDR2 (germline): SGHDT, YYEEEE. CDR3 length: 12 residues. Trimming removed 4 bases from V and 10 bases from J; junction bases left unmatched: 7. The CDR3 loop reads CASSPRQGRAFF. The CDR3 DNA is TGTGCCAGCAGCCCGAGACAGGGCAGAGCTTTCTTT.

This clonotype was seen repeatedly, ten times or more. The CDR3 sequence: CASSRFSIRGGDTEAFF. For the CDR3, the DNA is TGTGCCAGCAGTCGTTTTTCGATCAGGGGAGGAGACACTGAAGCTTTCTTT. The rearrangement links TRBV27 to TRBJ1-1, with a weak D call TRBD1 (6 bases). Per germline, CDR1 MNHEY and CDR2 SMNVEV (reference sequence). Trimming took 5 bases from V and 3 from J, leaving 22 bases between them. The CDR3 has 17 residues.

This clonotype was seen many times. The chain is built from TRBV2 and TRBJ2-1, with D maybe TRBD1 (5 bases). This CDR3 is 12 amino acids long. The V and J ends lost 9 bases and 7 bases respectively, with 13 bases between them. The germline CDR1 and CDR2 sequences are SNHLY and FYNNEI. The CDR3 DNA is TGTGCCAGTTCGACAGTGTATAATGAGCAGTTCTTC. This codes for CASSTVYNEQFF.

The chain combines TRBV10-1 with TRBJ2-7; unclear D gene. With 6 bases removed from V and 3 bases from J, the gap between germline ends came to 12 bases. The CDR3 is 13 residues long. Germline CDR1 is WNHNN and CDR2 is SYGVQD (reference sequence). Here the CDR3 DNA reads TGCGCCAGCAGGAAGGATCCGATCTACGAGCAGTACTTC. This codes for CASRKDPIYEQYF.

This clonotype was observed at least ten times. The chain carries TRBV7-9 and TRBJ2-1, with TRBD1 matching 8 bases. The CDR3 runs 19 residues. J was trimmed by 6 bases and V by 6 bases; bases with no gene match: 22. Germline loops: CDR1 SEHNR, CDR2 FQNEAQ (reference sequence). In nucleotides, the CDR3 is TGTGCCAGCAGAAGTAGGACAGGGAGGAGCGGGCCCGCGGTCAATGAGCAGTTCTTC. This translates into CASRSRTGRSGPAVNEQFF.

This clonotype showed up many times. The chain employs TRBV6-1 and TRBJ1-1, with no clear D. Trimming left V 5 bases short and J 0 bases short, with 10 bases between. The length of the CDR3 is 14 residues. CDR1 MNHNS and CDR2 SASEGT come from the germline V gene. Written as DNA, the CDR3 is TGTGCCAGCAGTTGGCTAACAGTGAACACTGAAGCTTTCTTT. This codes for CASSWLTVNTEAFF.

DNA for the CDR3: TGTGCCAGTAGTATCGGGAAGGCCTACGAGCAGTACTTC. Translating gives CASSIGKAYEQYF. The V and J genes are TRBV19 and TRBJ2-7; TRBD2 is a possible D gene (5 bases). CDR1 and CDR2 from the germline V gene are LNHDA and SQIVND (reference sequence). The CDR3 runs 13 residues. V was trimmed by 3 bases and J by 2 bases, leaving 8 bases between them.

The chain employs TRBV12-3 or TRBV12-4 and TRBJ2-5, with TRBD2 identical over 7 bases. Losses at the gene ends were 4 bases for V and 5 bases for J; bases not matched to a gene: 4. CDR3 length: 13 residues. The CDR3 loop reads CASSSGGIETQYF. CDR3 bases: TGTGCCAGCAGTTCCGGGGGGATCGAGACCCAGTACTTC.

This clonotype has just a few counts. The rearrangement joins TRBV5-1 to TRBJ1-1, with D possibly being TRBD1 (6 bases). Trimming took off 2 bases at V and 3 bases at J, with 11 bases between the two ends. The CDR3 consists of 14 residues. The germline gives CDR1 SGHRS, CDR2 YFSETQ. The CDR3 loop reads CASSFGGGDTEAFF. DNA for the CDR3: TGCGCCAGCAGCTTCGGAGGGGGGGACACTGAAGCTTTCTTT.

This clonotype was recorded at least ten times. The chain links TRBV6-1 to TRBJ1-5; 10 bases are shared with TRBD1. CDR1 is MNHNS and CDR2 is SASEGT in the germline V gene. The CDR3 is made up of 16 amino acids. V lost 6 bases and J lost 2; bases outside the gene matches: 7. The CDR3 region is CASRDWDRGRNQPQHF. For the CDR3, the DNA is TGTGCCAGCAGGGATTGGGACAGGGGACGCAATCAGCCCCAGCATTTT.

This clonotype showed up just a few times. This CDR3 is CASTTGQGWRAAYEQYF. As DNA, the CDR3 is TGTGCCAGCACCACCGGACAGGGGTGGAGGGCCGCCTACGAGCAGTACTTC. The chain carries TRBV28 and TRBJ2-7; TRBD1 matches at 9 bases. The CDR3 has 17 residues. Germline V gene lookup returns CDR1 MDHEN and CDR2 SYDVKM. V was pared by 7 bases and J by 2 bases, with 15 bases of the junction left unmatched.